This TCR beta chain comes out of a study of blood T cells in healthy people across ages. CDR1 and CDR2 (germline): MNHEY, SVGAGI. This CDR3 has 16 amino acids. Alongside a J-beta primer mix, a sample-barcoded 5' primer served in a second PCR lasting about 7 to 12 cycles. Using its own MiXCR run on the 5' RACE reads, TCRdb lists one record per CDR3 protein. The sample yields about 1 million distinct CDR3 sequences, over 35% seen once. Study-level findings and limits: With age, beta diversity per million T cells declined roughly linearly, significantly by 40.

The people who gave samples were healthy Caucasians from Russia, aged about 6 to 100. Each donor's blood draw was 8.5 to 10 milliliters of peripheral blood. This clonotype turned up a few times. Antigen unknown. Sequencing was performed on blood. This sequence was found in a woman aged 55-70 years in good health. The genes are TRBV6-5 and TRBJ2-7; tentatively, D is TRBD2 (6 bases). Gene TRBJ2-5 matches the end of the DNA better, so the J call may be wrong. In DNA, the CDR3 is TGTGCCAGCAGCCCCGGTCCTATCGCGGGGCGCGAGACCCAGTACTTC. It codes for CASSPGPIAGRETQYF.